This record looks at one T cell receptor beta chain sequence and its context. The data originate from a study of blood T cell repertoires in COVID-19. Whole-study context: Samples taken during acute and convalescent COVID-19 were collected in the United States, Italy and Spain.

The method was immunoSEQ multiplex PCR; TCRdb's version includes in-frame clones alone and lacks a portion of them. The sample lists some 250,000 clones; roughly 80% were seen once. The CDR3 extends over 14 amino acids. Trimming took off 5 bases at V and 4 bases at J, with 15 bases between the two ends. Germline CDR1 LNHDA, CDR2 SQIVND (reference sequence). The V call is TRBV19, the J call TRBJ2-7, with a tentative D call TRBD1 (5 bases). The receptor was isolated from a young woman with acute or convalescent COVID-19. Sample: peripheral blood. Here the CDR3 reads CASSPPGKGYEQYF. In DNA, the CDR3 is TGTGCCAGTAGTCCCCCAGGGAAGGGGTACGAGCAGTACTTC.